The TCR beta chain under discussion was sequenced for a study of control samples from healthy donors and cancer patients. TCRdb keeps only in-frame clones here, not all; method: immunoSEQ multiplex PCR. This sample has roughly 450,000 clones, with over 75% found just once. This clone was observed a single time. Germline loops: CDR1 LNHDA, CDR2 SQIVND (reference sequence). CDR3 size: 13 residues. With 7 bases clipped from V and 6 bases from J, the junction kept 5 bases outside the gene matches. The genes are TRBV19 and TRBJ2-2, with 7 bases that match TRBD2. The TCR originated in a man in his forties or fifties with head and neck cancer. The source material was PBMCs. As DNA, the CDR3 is TGTGCCAGTACCACGCTAGCGGCCGGGGAGCTGTTTTTT. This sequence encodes CASTTLAAGELFF.